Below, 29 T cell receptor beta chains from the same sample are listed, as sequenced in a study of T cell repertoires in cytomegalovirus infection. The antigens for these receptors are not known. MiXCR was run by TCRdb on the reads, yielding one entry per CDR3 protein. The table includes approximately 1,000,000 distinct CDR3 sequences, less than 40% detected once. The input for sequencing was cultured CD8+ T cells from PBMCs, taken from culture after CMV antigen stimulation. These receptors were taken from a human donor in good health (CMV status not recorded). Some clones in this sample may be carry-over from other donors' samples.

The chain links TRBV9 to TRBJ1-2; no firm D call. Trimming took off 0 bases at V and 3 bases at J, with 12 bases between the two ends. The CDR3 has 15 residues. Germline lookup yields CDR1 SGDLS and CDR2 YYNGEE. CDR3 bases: TGTGCCAGCAGCGTAGCGAGGGATACGGACTATGGCTACACCTTC. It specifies CASSVARDTDYGYTF.

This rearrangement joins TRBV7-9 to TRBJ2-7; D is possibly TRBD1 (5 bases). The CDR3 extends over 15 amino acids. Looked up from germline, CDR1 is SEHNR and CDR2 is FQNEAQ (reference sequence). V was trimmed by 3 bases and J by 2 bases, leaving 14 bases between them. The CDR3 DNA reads TGTGCCAGCAGCTTTAGGGGCACACCAGCCTACGAGCAGTACTTC. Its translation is CASSFRGTPAYEQYF.

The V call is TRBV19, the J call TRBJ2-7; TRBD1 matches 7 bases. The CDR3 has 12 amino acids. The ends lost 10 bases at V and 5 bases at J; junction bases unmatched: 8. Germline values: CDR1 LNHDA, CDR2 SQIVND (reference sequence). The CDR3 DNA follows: TGTGCCACCCGACAGGGTAACCACGAGCAGTACGTC. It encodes CATRQGNHEQYV.

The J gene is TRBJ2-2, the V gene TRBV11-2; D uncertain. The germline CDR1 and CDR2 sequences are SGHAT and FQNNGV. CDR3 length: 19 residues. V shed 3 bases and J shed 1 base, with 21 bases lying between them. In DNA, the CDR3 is TGTGCCAGCAGCTTTTGGCGGCGCGGCCAAACGGGGAACACCGGGGAGCTGTTTTTT. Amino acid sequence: CASSFWRRGQTGNTGELFF.

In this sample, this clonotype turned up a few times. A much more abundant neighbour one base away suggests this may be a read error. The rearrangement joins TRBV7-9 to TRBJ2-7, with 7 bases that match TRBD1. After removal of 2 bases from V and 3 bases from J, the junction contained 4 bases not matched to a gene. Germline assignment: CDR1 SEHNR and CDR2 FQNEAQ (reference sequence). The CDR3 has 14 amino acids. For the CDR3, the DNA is TGTGCCAGCAGCTTATGGGCAGGGGGCTACGAGCAGTACGTC. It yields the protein CASSLWAGGYEQYV.

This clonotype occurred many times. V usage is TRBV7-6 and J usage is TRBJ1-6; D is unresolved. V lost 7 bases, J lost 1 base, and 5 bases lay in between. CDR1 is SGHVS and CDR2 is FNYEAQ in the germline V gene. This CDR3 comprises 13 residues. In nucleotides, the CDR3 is TGTGCCAGCAAGGGTTCCTATAATTCACCCCTCCACTTT. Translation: CASKGSYNSPLHF.

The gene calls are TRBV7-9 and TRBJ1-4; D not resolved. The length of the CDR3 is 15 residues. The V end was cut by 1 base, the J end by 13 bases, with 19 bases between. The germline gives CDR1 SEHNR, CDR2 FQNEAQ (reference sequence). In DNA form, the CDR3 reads TGTGCCAGCAGCTTAGACGCGACACCCTGGTCACTACTGTTTTTT. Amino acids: CASSLDATPWSLLFF.

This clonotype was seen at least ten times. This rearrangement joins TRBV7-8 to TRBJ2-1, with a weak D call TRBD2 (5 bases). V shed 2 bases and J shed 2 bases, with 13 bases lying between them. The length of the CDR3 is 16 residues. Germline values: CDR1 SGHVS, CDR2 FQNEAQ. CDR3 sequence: CASSLFRGPPYNEQFF. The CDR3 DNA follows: TGTGCCAGCAGCTTATTTCGGGGTCCACCCTACAATGAGCAGTTCTTC.

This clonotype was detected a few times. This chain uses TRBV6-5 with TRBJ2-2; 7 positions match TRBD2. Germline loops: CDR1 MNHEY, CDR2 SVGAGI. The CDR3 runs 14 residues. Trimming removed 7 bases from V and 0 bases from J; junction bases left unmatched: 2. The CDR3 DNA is TGTGCCAGCACTAGCGGCGCGAACACCGGGGAGCTGTTTTTT. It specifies CASTSGANTGELFF.

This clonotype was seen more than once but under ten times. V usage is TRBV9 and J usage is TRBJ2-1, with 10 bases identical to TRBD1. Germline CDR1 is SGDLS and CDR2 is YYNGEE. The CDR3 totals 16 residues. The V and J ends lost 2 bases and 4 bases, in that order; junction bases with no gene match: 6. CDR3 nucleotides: TGTGCCAGCAGCGTCCCCCGGGACAGGGGTTACAATGAGCAGTTCTTC. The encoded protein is CASSVPRDRGYNEQFF.

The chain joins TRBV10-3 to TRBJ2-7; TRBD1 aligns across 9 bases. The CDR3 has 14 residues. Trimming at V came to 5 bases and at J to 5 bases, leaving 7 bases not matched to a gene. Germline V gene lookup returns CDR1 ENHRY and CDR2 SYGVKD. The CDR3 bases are TGTGCCATCAGTCATCCGGGACAGGGAGACGAGCAGTACTTC. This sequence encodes CAISHPGQGDEQYF.

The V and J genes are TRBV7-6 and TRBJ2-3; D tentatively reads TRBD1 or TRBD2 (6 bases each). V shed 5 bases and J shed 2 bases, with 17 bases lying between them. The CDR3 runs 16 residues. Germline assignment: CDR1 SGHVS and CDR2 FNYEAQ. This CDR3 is CASSAKGGHLTDTQYF. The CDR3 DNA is TGTGCCAGCAGCGCCAAGGGGGGCCACCTCACAGATACGCAGTATTTT.

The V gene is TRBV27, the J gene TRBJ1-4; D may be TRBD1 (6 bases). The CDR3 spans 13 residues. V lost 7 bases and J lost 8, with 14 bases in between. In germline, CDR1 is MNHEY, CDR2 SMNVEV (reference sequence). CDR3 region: CASKGWQGEKLFF. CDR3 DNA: TGTGCCAGCAAGGGTTGGCAGGGGGAAAAACTGTTTTTT. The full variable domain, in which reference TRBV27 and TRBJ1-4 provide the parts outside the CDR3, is EAQVTQNPRYLITVTGKKLTVTCSQNMNHEYMSWYRQDPGLGLRQIYYSMNVEVTDKGDVPEGYKVSRKEKRNFPLILESPSPNQTSLYFCASKGWQGEKLFFGSGTQLSVL.

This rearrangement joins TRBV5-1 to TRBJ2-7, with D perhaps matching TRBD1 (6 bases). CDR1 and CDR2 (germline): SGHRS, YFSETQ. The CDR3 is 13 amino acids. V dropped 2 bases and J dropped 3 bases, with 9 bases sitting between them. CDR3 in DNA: TGCGCCAGCAGCTTTACAGGGAACTACGAGCAGTACTTC. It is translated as CASSFTGNYEQYF.

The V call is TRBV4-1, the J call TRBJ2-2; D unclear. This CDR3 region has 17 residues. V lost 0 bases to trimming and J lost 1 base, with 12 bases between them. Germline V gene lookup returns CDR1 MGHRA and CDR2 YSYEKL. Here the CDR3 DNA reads TGCGCCAGCAGCCAAGATCAATATAGGGAGAACACCGGGGAGCTGTTTTTT. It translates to CASSQDQYRENTGELFF.

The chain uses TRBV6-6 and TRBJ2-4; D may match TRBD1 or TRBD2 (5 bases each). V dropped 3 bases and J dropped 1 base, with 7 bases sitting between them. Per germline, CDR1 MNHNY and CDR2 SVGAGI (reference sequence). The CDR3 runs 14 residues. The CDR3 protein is CASSYWGAKNIQYF. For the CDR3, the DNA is TGTGCCAGCAGTTATTGGGGGGCCAAAAACATTCAGTACTTC.

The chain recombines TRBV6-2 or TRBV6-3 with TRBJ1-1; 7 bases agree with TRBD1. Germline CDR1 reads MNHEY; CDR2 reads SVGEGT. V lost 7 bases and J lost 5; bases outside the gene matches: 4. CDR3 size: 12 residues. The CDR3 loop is CASIGGRTEAFF. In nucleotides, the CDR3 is TGTGCCAGCATAGGGGGCCGAACTGAAGCTTTCTTT.

The CDR3 spells CSASTGTRYEQYV. Written as DNA, the CDR3 is TGCAGTGCTAGTACAGGGACGCGCTACGAGCAGTACGTC. The chain combines TRBV20-1 with TRBJ2-7; tentatively, D is TRBD1 (6 bases). With 3 bases removed from V and 3 bases from J, the gap between germline ends came to 12 bases. CDR1 is DFQATT and CDR2 is SNEGSKA in the germline V gene (reference sequence). This CDR3 spans 13 amino acids.

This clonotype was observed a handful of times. CDR3 sequence (DNA): TGTGCCAGCAGCAACGGGTGGCCCACCTACGAGCAGTACTTC. Protein sequence: CASSNGWPTYEQYF. The chain links TRBV7-9 to TRBJ2-7; no firm D call. V was cut by 5 bases and J by 2 bases, with 13 bases left in between. Per the germline V gene, CDR1 is SEHNR and CDR2 is FQNEAQ (reference sequence). The CDR3 consists of 14 residues.

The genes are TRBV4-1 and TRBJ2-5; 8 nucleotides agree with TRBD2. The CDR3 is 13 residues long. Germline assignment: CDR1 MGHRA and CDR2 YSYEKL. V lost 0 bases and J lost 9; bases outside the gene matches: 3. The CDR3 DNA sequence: TGCGCCAGCAGCCAAGACGGGGGGGGGGCCCAGTACTTC. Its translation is CASSQDGGGAQYF.

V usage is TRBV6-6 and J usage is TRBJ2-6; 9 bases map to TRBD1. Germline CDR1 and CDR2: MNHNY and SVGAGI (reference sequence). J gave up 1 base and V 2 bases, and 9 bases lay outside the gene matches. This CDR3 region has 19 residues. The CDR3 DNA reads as TGTGCCAGCAGTTACCCTAGGGACAGGGCTCTATCTGGGGCCAACGTCCTGACTTTC. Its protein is CASSYPRDRALSGANVLTF.

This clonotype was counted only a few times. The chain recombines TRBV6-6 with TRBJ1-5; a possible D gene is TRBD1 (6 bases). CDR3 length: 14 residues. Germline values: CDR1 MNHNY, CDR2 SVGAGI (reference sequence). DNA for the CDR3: TGTGCGCACGGGGGCGAAGGTAGCAATCAGCCCCAGCATTTT. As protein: CAHGGEGSNQPQHF.

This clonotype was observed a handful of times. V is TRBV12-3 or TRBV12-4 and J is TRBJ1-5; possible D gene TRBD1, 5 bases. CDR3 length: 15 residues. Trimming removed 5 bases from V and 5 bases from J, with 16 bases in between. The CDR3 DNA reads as TGTGCCAGCAGTGCGGGACGCGGTATTGATCAGCCCCAGCATTTT. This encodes CASSAGRGIDQPQHF.

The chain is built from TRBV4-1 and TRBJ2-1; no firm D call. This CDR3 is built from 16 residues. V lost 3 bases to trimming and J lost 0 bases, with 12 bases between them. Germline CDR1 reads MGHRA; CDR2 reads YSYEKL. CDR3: CASSHSDTSSYNEQFF. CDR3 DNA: TGCGCCAGCAGCCACAGTGACACGAGCTCCTACAATGAGCAGTTCTTC.

The CDR3, as DNA: TGTGCCAGCAGCTTAGGTTTTCCACGAGGCTATGGCTACACCTTC. Translating it yields CASSLGFPRGYGYTF. J is TRBJ1-2 and V is TRBV7-9; unclear D gene. CDR3 length: 15 residues. Germline assignment: CDR1 SEHNR and CDR2 FQNEAQ (reference sequence). Trimming removed 1 base at V and 4 bases at J, with 13 bases between.

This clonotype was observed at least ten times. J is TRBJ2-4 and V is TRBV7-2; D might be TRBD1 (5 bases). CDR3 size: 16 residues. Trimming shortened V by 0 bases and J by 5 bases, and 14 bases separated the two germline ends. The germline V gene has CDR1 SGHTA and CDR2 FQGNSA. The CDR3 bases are TGTGCCAGCAGCTTAGCGTGGGCGGACAACCAAAACATTCAGTACTTC. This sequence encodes CASSLAWADNQNIQYF.

CDR3 DNA sequence: TGTGCCAGTCTAGGACAAAGGGATGGCTACACCTTC. Residues: CASLGQRDGYTF. The chain has TRBV2 and TRBJ1-2; TRBD1 might be the D (5 bases). Trimming removed 9 bases from V and 6 bases from J, with 14 bases in between. CDR1 is SNHLY, CDR2 FYNNEI, per germline. There are 12 residues in the CDR3.

The CDR3 sequence: CASRPWGEETQYF. The DNA of the CDR3 is TGTGCCAGCAGGCCTTGGGGGGAAGAGACCCAGTACTTC. V and J are TRBV6-5 and TRBJ2-5, with D possibly TRBD2 on 6 matching bases. The V gene lost 6 bases and the J gene lost 3 bases, with 11 bases spanning the gap. The CDR3 totals 13 residues. Germline CDR1 is MNHEY and CDR2 is SVGAGI.

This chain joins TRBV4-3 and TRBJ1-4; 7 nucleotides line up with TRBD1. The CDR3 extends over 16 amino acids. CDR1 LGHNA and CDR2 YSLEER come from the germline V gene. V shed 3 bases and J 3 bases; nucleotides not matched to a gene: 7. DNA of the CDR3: TGCGCCAGCAGCCAGAAGAGACAGGGACCTAATGAAAAACTGTTTTTT. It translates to CASSQKRQGPNEKLFF.